The next 21 T cell receptor beta chains were all read from a single sample in a study of cytomegalovirus exposure and HLA in healthy donors (dated by TCRdb to 2016 to 2017). Library preparation was by the immunoSEQ multiplex PCR assay. A mixture of 60 forward primers for TCR Vbeta segments and 13 reverse primers for TCR Jbeta segments was used in the multiplex PCR. Held by TCRdb, this immuneACCESS table contains in-frame sequences only and omits some clones. Under half of the omission traces to an unresolved V gene where checked; the cause of the rest is unknown. The sample table holds about 97,000 clones, of which roughly two thirds were seen once. The biggest ten clones account for roughly 4% of the sample. Input material: PBMCs. The receptors derive from a man aged 35 to 55 in good health and CMV-seronegative.

The chain has TRBV4-2 and TRBJ2-2, with D maybe TRBD2 (5 bases). Trimming cost V 3 bases and J 3 bases, with 14 bases left between them. The CDR3 totals 16 residues. Germline lookup yields CDR1 LGHNA and CDR2 YNFKEQ. Written as DNA, the CDR3 is TGTGCCAGCAGCCAGCGTCGGGGTTGGGACACCGGGGAGCTGTTTTTT. Residues: CASSQRRGWDTGELFF.

The chain's CDR3 is CASRRTGSNEKLFF. As DNA, the CDR3 is TGTGCCAGCAGAAGGACAGGGTCAAATGAAAAACTGTTTTTT. This chain uses TRBV27 with TRBJ1-4; 8 bases match TRBD1. V trimming: 6 bases; J trimming: 5 bases; junction bases outside the gene matches: 5. Germline assignment: CDR1 MNHEY and CDR2 SMNVEV (reference sequence). The length of the CDR3 is 14 residues.

This clone has just a few counts. This chain links TRBV6-1 with TRBJ1-2, with TRBD1 as a possible D gene (5 bases). The germline V gene has CDR1 MNHNS and CDR2 SASEGT. V lost 4 bases and J 5 bases, leaving 17 bases between the germline ends. The CDR3 contains 15 residues. The CDR3 sequence: CASSVGGWEGYGYTF. The CDR3, as DNA: TGTGCCAGCAGTGTAGGAGGTTGGGAGGGGTATGGCTACACCTTC.

The CDR3 DNA reads TGTGCCAGCAGCGTAGACGGGATAACCTACGAGCAGTACTTC. It yields the protein CASSVDGITYEQYF. The J gene is TRBJ2-7, the V gene TRBV9; D is possibly TRBD2 (5 bases). The CDR3 runs to 14 residues. With 0 bases removed from V and 2 bases from J, the gap between germline ends came to 9 bases. Germline CDR1 reads SGDLS; CDR2 reads YYNGEE.

V and J are TRBV2 and TRBJ1-1; D is unresolved. There are 14 residues in the CDR3. The germline gives CDR1 SNHLY, CDR2 FYNNEI. V dropped 7 bases and J dropped 1 base, with 13 bases sitting between them. DNA for the CDR3: TGTGCCAGCATATCGATGGGGAGGAACACTGAAGCTTTCTTT. This encodes CASISMGRNTEAFF.

A remark on this clone: In the same sample, other DNA sequences code for this CDR3. The chain carries TRBV20-1 and TRBJ1-4; a weak D match, TRBD1 (5 bases). V was trimmed by 5 bases and J by 5 bases, leaving 6 bases between them. The CDR3 has 11 amino acids. Germline V lookup: CDR1 DFQATT, CDR2 SNEGSKA (reference sequence). The CDR3 nucleotides are TGCAGTGCTGGGGGGAATGAAAAACTGTTTTTT. It is translated as CSAGGNEKLFF.

This clone has just a few counts. The rearrangement joins TRBV2 to TRBJ1-4; possibly TRBD1 for D (6 bases). Germline lookup yields CDR1 SNHLY and CDR2 FYNNEI. CDR3 size: 13 residues. V was shortened by 6 bases and J by 5 bases, with 10 bases between the two germline ends. The CDR3 spells CASRDTGNEKLFF. The CDR3 bases are TGTGCCAGCAGGGACACAGGGAATGAAAAACTGTTTTTT.

The chain employs TRBV28 and TRBJ2-1, with 7 nucleotides matching TRBD2. CDR3 size: 13 residues. CDR1 is MDHEN, CDR2 SYDVKM, per germline. The trim removed 6 bases at V and 14 bases at J, leaving 13 bases unmatched. In nucleotides, the CDR3 is TGTGCCAGCAGCTTGGGGGTGCGGGGGATCAAGTTCTTC. It yields the protein CASSLGVRGIKFF.

The genes are TRBV2 and TRBJ2-5, with a weak D call TRBD1 (6 bases). CDR3 length: 14 amino acids. Trimming cost V 2 bases and J 2 bases, with 9 bases left between them. Germline values: CDR1 SNHLY, CDR2 FYNNEI. The CDR3 DNA is TGTGCCAGCAGTGAATTGACAGGACAAGAGACCCAGTACTTC. It encodes CASSELTGQETQYF.

This rearrangement joins TRBV7-9 to TRBJ2-1; TRBD2 matches at 8 bases. V lost 0 bases and J lost 2; bases outside the gene matches: 3. Per germline, CDR1 SEHNR and CDR2 FQNEAQ (reference sequence). The CDR3 extends over 16 amino acids. CDR3 sequence: CASSLARGGAYNEQFF. CDR3 sequence (DNA): TGTGCCAGCAGCTTAGCACGGGGGGGCGCCTACAATGAGCAGTTCTTC.

Comments on this clone: The CDR3 ends on some other residue instead of the conserved phenylalanine or tryptophan, so this is likely a read error. V is TRBV2 and J is TRBJ1-5; TRBD1 agrees at 12 bases. Per germline, CDR1 SNHLY and CDR2 FYNNEI. With 9 bases clipped from V and 6 bases from J, the junction kept 3 bases outside the gene matches. The CDR3 is 13 amino acids. The CDR3 loop is CARGQGAGQPQHV. CDR3 coding DNA: TGTGCCAGGGGACAGGGGGCCGGTCAGCCCCAGCATGTT.

This chain links TRBV30 with TRBJ2-6, with 8 bases that match TRBD1. This CDR3 comprises 16 residues. The V segment lost 4 bases and the J segment 0 bases; nucleotides outside the gene matches: 5. Germline lookup yields CDR1 GTSNPN and CDR2 SVGIG (reference sequence). CDR3 in amino acids: CAWTGQGASGANVLTF. Written as DNA, the CDR3 is TGTGCCTGGACCGGACAGGGCGCCTCTGGGGCCAACGTCCTGACTTTC.

The chain employs TRBV7-2 and TRBJ2-3, with TRBD1 as a possible D gene (6 bases). V was cut by 6 bases and J by 0 bases, with 13 bases left in between. Germline-derived CDR1 and CDR2 are SGHTA and FQGNSA. The CDR3 contains 15 residues. The DNA for the CDR3 is TGTGCCAGCAGGCCACGGACAGCTAGCACAGATACGCAGTATTTT. Its protein is CASRPRTASTDTQYF.

The chain has TRBV2 and TRBJ1-6; 12 nucleotides align to TRBD1. The CDR3 is made up of 15 amino acids. The V and J ends lost 6 bases and 9 bases, in that order; junction bases with no gene match: 6. Germline V gene data show CDR1 as SNHLY and CDR2 as FYNNEI. CDR3 in amino acids: CASSPGQGASSPLHF. The CDR3 region has the DNA TGTGCCAGCAGCCCGGGACAGGGGGCCAGTTCACCCCTCCACTTT.

This clone was seen only a few times. V usage is TRBV30 and J usage is TRBJ1-1; tentatively, D is TRBD1 (5 bases). V lost 3 bases to trimming and J lost 8 bases, with 16 bases between them. CDR1 is GTSNPN and CDR2 is SVGIG in the germline V gene (reference sequence). This CDR3 has 13 amino acids. CDR3 loop: CAWSPDIYKEAFF. The DNA of the CDR3 is TGTGCCTGGAGCCCGGACATCTATAAGGAAGCTTTCTTT. The entire variable domain, with the rest obtained from reference TRBV30 and TRBJ1-1, is as follows: SQTIHQWPATLVQPVGSPLSLECTVEGTSNPNLYWYRQAAGRGLQLLFYSVGIGQISSEVPQNLSASRPQDRQFILSSKKLLLSDSGFYLCAWSPDIYKEAFFGQGTRLTVV.

The sample holds many counts of this clone. This chain links TRBV4-3 with TRBJ2-1; 7 bases match TRBD2. This CDR3 is built from 17 residues. V was pared by 3 bases and J by 1 base, with 9 bases of the junction left unmatched. Germline-derived CDR1 and CDR2 are LGHNA and YSLEER. The CDR3 reads CASSHHGRSGSYNEQFF. CDR3 DNA sequence: TGCGCCAGCAGCCACCATGGACGTAGCGGGTCCTACAATGAGCAGTTCTTC.

This chain connects TRBV19 to TRBJ1-5, with a tentative D call TRBD1 (6 bases). CDR1 is LNHDA, CDR2 SQIVND, per germline (reference sequence). This CDR3 is built from 17 residues. V gave up 5 bases and J gave up 2 bases, with 19 bases separating them. The CDR3 DNA follows: TGTGCCAGTAGTGCTCGACAGGACCCATCGGGCAATCAGCCCCAGCATTTT. This gives the protein CASSARQDPSGNQPQHF. Variable domain in full (rest from reference TRBV19 and TRBJ1-5): DGGITQSPKYLFRKEGQNVTLSCEQNLNHDAMYWYRQDPGQGLRLIYYSQIVNDFQKGDIAEGYSVSREKKESFPLTVTSAQKNPTAFYLCASSARQDPSGNQPQHFGDGTRLSIL.

The rearrangement links TRBV15 to TRBJ1-5; D not certain. Trimming shortened V by 6 bases and J by 4 bases, and 16 bases separated the two germline ends. CDR1 and CDR2 from the germline V gene are LNHNV and YYDKDF (reference sequence). The CDR3 consists of 15 residues. Here the CDR3 DNA reads TGTGCCACCAGACTAGGGCAGGCCCCGAATCAGCCCCAGCATTTT. Protein product: CATRLGQAPNQPQHF.

The rearrangement links TRBV7-2 to TRBJ1-1; the D gene is possibly TRBD1 (5 bases). Trimming stripped 7 bases from V and 0 bases from J, with 9 bases between. CDR3 length: 13 residues. Per the germline V gene, CDR1 is SGHTA and CDR2 is FQGNSA. The CDR3 protein is CASTRQMNTEAFF. The CDR3 coding sequence is TGTGCCAGCACTAGACAGATGAACACTGAAGCTTTCTTT.

CDR3: CASSWTANNSPLHF. The CDR3 coding sequence is TGTGCCAGCAGCTGGACAGCAAATAATTCACCCCTCCACTTT. The chain recombines TRBV5-4 with TRBJ1-6, with D maybe TRBD1 (6 bases). From germline, CDR1 is SGHNT and CDR2 YYREEE (reference sequence). The V and J ends lost 3 bases and 5 bases respectively, with 9 bases between them. This CDR3 region has 14 residues.

J is TRBJ1-2 and V is TRBV5-1; D might be TRBD1 (6 bases). CDR1 is SGHRS, CDR2 YFSETQ, per germline. With 4 bases removed from V and 4 bases from J, the gap between germline ends came to 14 bases. The CDR3 is made up of 14 amino acids. The CDR3 coding sequence is TGCGCCAGCAGCCCGGACAGCCAGGGCTATGGCTACACCTTC. Amino acids: CASSPDSQGYGYTF.